The 30 T cell receptor beta chains below were found in one sample sequenced in a study of memory CD4+ T cells and cytomegalovirus serostatus (dated by TCRdb to between 2018 and 2021). A FACSAria II was used to sort memory CD4+ T cells, defined as single viable CD3+CD4+CD8-CD45RO+ cells. Preparation of the library involved the immunoSEQ multiplex PCR assay. Drawn from immuneACCESS, this table holds only the in-frame rearrangements with V and J called that TCRdb kept. Clones are partly lost; checked studies trace under half to an unresolved V gene and leave the rest unexplained. The sample table contains tens of thousands of clones; only one count was recorded for about three quarters of them. Jointly, the top ten make up approximately 4.5% of the sample. The sample was memory CD4+ T cells from blood. These receptors were collected from an adult in good health and CMV-seropositive.

V gene TRBV11-2 combines with J gene TRBJ2-5; 7 nucleotides agree with TRBD2. Germline V gene data show CDR1 as SGHAT and CDR2 as FQNNGV. V dropped 5 bases and J dropped 4; count of bases not matched to a gene: 4. The CDR3 loop spans 13 amino acids. CDR3 nucleotides: TGTGCCAGCAGCCTACAGCGGGGAGAGACCCAGTACTTC. It codes for CASSLQRGETQYF.

This chain connects TRBV18 to TRBJ2-5, with TRBD2 identical over 12 bases. The CDR3 loop spans 15 amino acids. V shed 3 bases and J 3 bases; nucleotides not matched to a gene: 2. CDR1 and CDR2 from the germline V gene are KGHSH and LQKENI. CDR3 sequence: CASSPRLAGEETQYF. As DNA, the CDR3 is TGTGCCAGCTCACCGAGACTAGCGGGAGAAGAGACCCAGTACTTC. The entire variable domain, with the rest obtained from reference TRBV18 and TRBJ2-5, is as follows: NAGVMQNPRHLVRRRGQEARLRCSPMKGHSHVYWYRQLPEEGLKFMVYLQKENIIDESGMPKERFSAEFPKEGPSILRIQQVVRGDSAAYFCASSPRLAGEETQYFGPGTRLLVL.

This chain connects TRBV7-9 to TRBJ1-1, with 8 bases aligning to TRBD1. With V trimmed by 5 bases and J by 5 bases, 4 bases remained unmatched. CDR1 and CDR2 from the germline V gene are SEHNR and FQNEAQ (reference sequence). The CDR3 is made up of 13 amino acids. The DNA of the CDR3 is TGTGCCAGCAGCCTCCGGGACAGGACTGAAGCTTTCTTT. This encodes CASSLRDRTEAFF.

The sample holds a few counts of this clone. The CDR3, as DNA: TGTGCCAGTAGTCGCCTCCTCTCACAGTTCAATGGCTACACCTTC. Its protein is CASSRLLSQFNGYTF. V and J are TRBV19 and TRBJ1-2; the D is unclear. This CDR3 is 15 amino acids long. Germline values: CDR1 LNHDA, CDR2 SQIVND (reference sequence). Trimming shortened V by 5 bases and J by 6 bases, and 19 bases separated the two germline ends.

The chain is built from TRBV28 and TRBJ2-5; 7 nucleotides match TRBD2. The CDR3 spans 14 residues. After removal of 2 bases from V and 1 base from J, the junction contained 1 base not matched to a gene. Germline-derived CDR1 and CDR2 are MDHEN and SYDVKM. DNA for the CDR3: TGTGCCAGCAGTTTAGGGGGGGTCCAAGAGACCCAGTACTTC. This codes for CASSLGGVQETQYF.

This chain links TRBV9 with TRBJ2-1, with D possibly matching TRBD2 (6 bases). CDR3 length: 14 residues. The germline V gene encodes CDR1 SGDLS and CDR2 YYNGEE. V was shortened by 0 bases and J by 10 bases, with 14 bases between the two germline ends. The CDR3 protein is CASSVDLSGGEQFF. The DNA for the CDR3 is TGTGCCAGCAGCGTAGACTTATCAGGAGGGGAGCAGTTCTTC. Full variable domain (remainder filled in from reference TRBV9 and TRBJ2-1): DSGVTQTPKHLITATGQRVTLRCSPRSGDLSVYWYQQSLDQGLQFLIQYYNGEERAKGNILERFSAQQFPDLHSELNLSSLELGDSALYFCASSVDLSGGEQFFGPGTRLTVL.

V is TRBV7-2 and J is TRBJ2-1, with unresolved D. Germline loops: CDR1 SGHTA, CDR2 FQGNSA. Trimming pared 5 bases from V and 3 bases from J, leaving 11 bases between. The CDR3 length is 14 residues. CDR3 in DNA: TGTGCCAGCAGCGATAGAACGGTCTACAATGAGCAGTTCTTC. It yields the protein CASSDRTVYNEQFF.

The chain's CDR3 is CASSTQGSGYEQYF. DNA for the CDR3: TGTGCCAGTAGTACCCAGGGATCTGGGTACGAGCAGTACTTC. The chain uses TRBV19 and TRBJ2-7, with D possibly being TRBD1 (5 bases). V lost 4 bases to trimming and J lost 4 bases, with 14 bases between them. CDR1 and CDR2 (germline): LNHDA, SQIVND (reference sequence). CDR3 length equals 14 residues.

The chain employs TRBV28 and TRBJ1-4; perhaps TRBD1 as D (5 bases). The CDR3 is 13 amino acids. V lost 6 bases, J lost 8 bases, and 13 bases lay in between. Germline V gene sequence: CDR1 MDHEN, CDR2 SYDVKM. The CDR3 DNA is TGTGCCAGCAGCCAGTGGCAGGGCGAAAAACTGTTTTTT. Its translation is CASSQWQGEKLFF.

The chain is built from TRBV11-2 and TRBJ2-5; 12 bases align to TRBD1. Germline lookup yields CDR1 SGHAT and CDR2 FQNNGV. The length of the CDR3 is 18 residues. J gave up 1 base and V 6 bases, and 12 bases lay outside the gene matches. CDR3 region: CASRPGTGGLGPQETQYF. The CDR3 nucleotides read TGTGCCAGCAGGCCCGGGACAGGGGGCCTCGGCCCCCAAGAGACCCAGTACTTC.

The chain carries TRBV28 and TRBJ2-3; no clear D. There are 18 residues in the CDR3. Germline assignment: CDR1 MDHEN and CDR2 SYDVKM. The V and J ends lost 2 bases and 3 bases respectively, with 21 bases between them. CDR3 DNA: TGTGCCAGCAGTTTAGTTTATCGGCGGAACGATAGGACAGATACGCAGTATTTT. As protein: CASSLVYRRNDRTDTQYF.

The chain recombines TRBV7-3 with TRBJ2-2, with D possibly TRBD2 on 5 matching bases. Germline V lookup: CDR1 SGHTA, CDR2 FQGTGA. The CDR3 sequence is 13 residues long. Trimming took 0 bases from V and 6 from J, leaving 5 bases between them. DNA of the CDR3: TGTGCCAGCAGCTTAACCGGGGCCGGGGAGCTGTTTTTT. Translating it yields CASSLTGAGELFF.

The V and J genes are TRBV5-1 and TRBJ1-1; 8 bases agree with TRBD1. Trimming took 3 bases from V and 6 from J; bases not matched to a gene: 4. CDR1 and CDR2 (germline): SGHRS, YFSETQ. The CDR3 spans 13 residues. The CDR3 reads CASSSDRGAEAFF. CDR3 DNA: TGCGCCAGCAGCTCTGACAGGGGCGCTGAAGCTTTCTTT. The variable domain in full, with the rest retrieved from reference TRBV5-1 and TRBJ1-1, is KAGVTQTPRYLIKTRGQQVTLSCSPISGHRSVSWYQQTPGQGLQFLFEYFSETQRNKGNFPGRFSGRQFSNSRSEMNVSTLELGDSALYLCASSSDRGAEAFFGQGTRLTVV.

The chain combines TRBV7-9 with TRBJ1-2, with TRBD1 identical over 10 bases. Germline CDR1 reads SEHNR; CDR2 reads FQNEAQ (reference sequence). The V segment lost 4 bases and the J segment 8 bases; nucleotides outside the gene matches: 13. CDR3 size: 16 residues. The CDR3 protein is CASSYGDRGAVDGYTF. The CDR3 DNA reads as TGTGCCAGCAGCTATGGGGACAGGGGAGCGGTCGACGGCTACACCTTC.

This clone appeared a few times. The DNA for the CDR3 is TGTGCCAGCAGCACCTTAGCGGGAGGCCCTTTAGGGCAGTATTTT. It codes for CASSTLAGGPLGQYF. The chain recombines TRBV7-2 with TRBJ2-3; 10 positions agree with TRBD2. V was pared by 5 bases and J by 11 bases, with 13 bases of the junction left unmatched. CDR3 length: 15 residues. CDR1 is SGHTA and CDR2 is FQGNSA in the germline V gene.

This clone was seen only a few times. The chain carries TRBV18 and TRBJ2-6, with 7 bases lining up with TRBD1. CDR1 KGHSH and CDR2 LQKENI come from the germline V gene. The CDR3 totals 18 residues. Germline trimming cut 5 bases from V and 1 base from J; bases unmatched to any gene: 11. Here the CDR3 DNA reads TGTGCCAGCTCAATCGGCCGGACAGGCCTATCTGGGGCCAACGTCCTGACTTTC. This gives the protein CASSIGRTGLSGANVLTF.

The chain employs TRBV7-9 and TRBJ1-4; D is possibly TRBD1 (6 bases). The CDR3 length is 15 residues. Looked up from germline, CDR1 is SEHNR and CDR2 is FQNEAQ (reference sequence). V dropped 6 bases and J dropped 5 bases, with 16 bases sitting between them. The CDR3 DNA follows: TGTGCCAGCAGTTACCCACAGGGACTAAATGAAAAACTGTTTTTT. Its translation: CASSYPQGLNEKLFF.

V and J are TRBV7-2 and TRBJ2-7; 7 positions agree with TRBD2. The CDR3 consists of 14 residues. V was pared by 1 base and J by 3 bases, with 3 bases of the junction left unmatched. Germline loops: CDR1 SGHTA, CDR2 FQGNSA. CDR3 DNA: TGTGCCAGCAGCTTAGGGGGGGGGTTCTACGAGCAGTACTTC. Its protein product is CASSLGGGFYEQYF.

V gene TRBV7-9 combines with J gene TRBJ2-3; D gene ambiguous. V lost 1 base and J 5 bases, leaving 7 bases between the germline ends. Per the germline V gene, CDR1 is SEHNR and CDR2 is FQNEAQ (reference sequence). The CDR3 is 13 amino acids. The CDR3 bases are TGTGCCAGCAGCTTAGTTATGGAAGATACGCAGTATTTT. Protein: CASSLVMEDTQYF.

The rearrangement links TRBV28 to TRBJ1-2; 9 nucleotides agree with TRBD1. The V gene end was trimmed by 5 bases and the J gene end by 6 bases; junction bases not matched to a gene: 13. Germline V gives CDR1 MDHEN, CDR2 SYDVKM. This CDR3 region has 16 residues. The CDR3 DNA reads TGTGCCAGCAGTCCCTCTCTGACAGGGGGAGTAAATGGCTACACCTTC. Translation gives CASSPSLTGGVNGYTF.

The CDR3 here is CASSSISGGEETQYF. The CDR3 region has the DNA TGTGCCAGCAGCTCGATTAGCGGGGGTGAAGAGACCCAGTACTTC. The chain employs TRBV11-1 and TRBJ2-5; TRBD2 matches 9 bases. Germline V gene sequence: CDR1 SGHAT, CDR2 FQDESV (reference sequence). With 4 bases clipped from V and 3 bases from J, the junction kept 6 bases outside the gene matches. The CDR3 is 15 residues long.

V gene TRBV7-8 combines with J gene TRBJ2-7; D not resolved. Trimming removed 5 bases from V and 3 bases from J, with 14 bases in between. CDR1 SGHVS and CDR2 FQNEAQ come from the germline V gene. This CDR3 is 14 amino acids long. The CDR3 DNA follows: TGTGCCAGCAGCCCTTCAGGCTCCCTCTACGAGCAGTACTTC. Its protein is CASSPSGSLYEQYF.

This chain connects TRBV5-6 to TRBJ2-1; no reliable D call. Germline lookup yields CDR1 SGHDT and CDR2 YYEEEE. The CDR3 is 14 amino acids. Trimming removed 4 bases at V and 7 bases at J, with 15 bases between. In nucleotides, the CDR3 is TGTGCCAGCAGCCCCCGCAATTTAATAAATGAGCAGTTCTTC. Translating gives CASSPRNLINEQFF.

This chain connects TRBV4-1 to TRBJ1-1; D unresolved. Germline-derived CDR1 and CDR2 are MGHRA and YSYEKL. Between the trimmed V and J ends, which lost 4 bases and 1 base, there was a span of 13 bases. This CDR3 comprises 15 residues. The CDR3 DNA reads as TGCGCCAGCAGCCGACTCGAGACTGCGAACACTGAAGCTTTCTTT. It encodes CASSRLETANTEAFF.

The chain recombines TRBV10-2 with TRBJ1-6; 12 nucleotides match TRBD1. This CDR3 comprises 15 residues. Trimming cost V 0 bases and J 13 bases; bases outside gene matches: 4. CDR1 is WSHSY and CDR2 is SAAADI in the germline V gene. This CDR3 is CASSESRDRGPPLHF. DNA of the CDR3: TGCGCCAGCAGTGAGTCTCGGGACAGGGGGCCCCCCCTCCACTTT.

The rearrangement joins TRBV5-4 to TRBJ2-1; D is possibly TRBD1 (5 bases). The germline V gene has CDR1 SGHNT and CDR2 YYREEE (reference sequence). The CDR3 consists of 14 residues. Trimming took off 1 base at V and 4 bases at J, with 9 bases between the two ends. CDR3 sequence reads: CASSLWGRYNEQFF. The CDR3 DNA reads TGTGCCAGCAGCTTGTGGGGCCGATACAATGAGCAGTTCTTC.

In its sample, this clone was seen once. The V and J genes are TRBV9 and TRBJ2-5; 9 bases are a match to TRBD2. The CDR3 runs to 16 residues. Trimming removed 4 bases from V and 2 bases from J; junction bases left unmatched: 9. Germline CDR1 reads SGDLS; CDR2 reads YYNGEE. The CDR3 DNA reads TGTGCCAGCAGCCGGAGAAGCGGGGGGAGGCAAGAGACCCAGTACTTC. This encodes CASSRRSGGRQETQYF.

This chain joins TRBV7-3 and TRBJ2-1, with a tentative D call TRBD1 (5 bases). Germline V gene data show CDR1 as SGHTA and CDR2 as FQGTGA. This CDR3 is built from 14 residues. Trimming removed 4 bases from V and 6 bases from J, with 13 bases in between. CDR3 nucleotide sequence: TGTGCCAGCAGCTCTATAGACAGTCCCAATGAGCAGTTCTTC. Translating it yields CASSSIDSPNEQFF.

The J gene is TRBJ1-1, the V gene TRBV11-3; D gene uncertain. This CDR3 region has 15 residues. V gave up 5 bases and J gave up 5 bases, with 18 bases separating them. Per germline, CDR1 SGHNT and CDR2 YENEEA. This chain's CDR3 is CASSPIGWDETEAFF. The CDR3 DNA sequence: TGTGCCAGCAGCCCGATCGGCTGGGATGAGACTGAAGCTTTCTTT.

This rearrangement joins TRBV6-1 to TRBJ1-5; D might be TRBD1 (5 bases). Trimming pared 2 bases from V and 5 bases from J, leaving 7 bases between. Germline assignment: CDR1 MNHNS and CDR2 SASEGT. This CDR3 contains 13 residues. Written as DNA, the CDR3 is TGTGCCAGCAGTGAACGGGGCGATCAGCCCCAGCATTTT. It is translated as CASSERGDQPQHF.